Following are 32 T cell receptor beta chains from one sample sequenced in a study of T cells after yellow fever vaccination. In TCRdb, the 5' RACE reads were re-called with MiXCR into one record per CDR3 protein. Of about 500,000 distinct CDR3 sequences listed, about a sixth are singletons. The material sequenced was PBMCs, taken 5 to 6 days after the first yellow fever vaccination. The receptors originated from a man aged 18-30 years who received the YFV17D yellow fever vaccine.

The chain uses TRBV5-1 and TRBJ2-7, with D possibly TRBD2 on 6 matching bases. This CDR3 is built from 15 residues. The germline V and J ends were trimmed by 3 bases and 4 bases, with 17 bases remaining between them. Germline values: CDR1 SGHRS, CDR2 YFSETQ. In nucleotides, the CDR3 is TGCGCCAGCAGCTCTGGCGGGAACCCCCTATACGAGCAGTACTTC. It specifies CASSSGGNPLYEQYF.

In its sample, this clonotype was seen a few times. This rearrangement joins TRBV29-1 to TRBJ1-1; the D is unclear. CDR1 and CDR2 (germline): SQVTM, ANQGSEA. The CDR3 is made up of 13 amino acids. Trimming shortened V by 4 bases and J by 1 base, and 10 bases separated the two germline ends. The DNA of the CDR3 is TGCAGCGTTGTTCGTAGCGGGAACACTGAAGCTTTCTTT. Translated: CSVVRSGNTEAFF.

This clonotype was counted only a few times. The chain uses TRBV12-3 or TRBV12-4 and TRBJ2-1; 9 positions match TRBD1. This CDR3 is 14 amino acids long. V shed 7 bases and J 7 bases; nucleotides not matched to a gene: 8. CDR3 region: CASTRTGDGNEQFF. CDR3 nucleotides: TGTGCCAGCACCAGGACAGGGGATGGGAATGAGCAGTTCTTC.

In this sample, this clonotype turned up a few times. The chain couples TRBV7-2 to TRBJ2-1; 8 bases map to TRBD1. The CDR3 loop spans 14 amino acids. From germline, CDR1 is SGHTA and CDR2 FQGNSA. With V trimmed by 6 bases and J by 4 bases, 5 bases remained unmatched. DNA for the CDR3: TGTGCCAGCAGTAACAGACAGGGGTACAATGAGCAGTTCTTC. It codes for CASSNRQGYNEQFF.

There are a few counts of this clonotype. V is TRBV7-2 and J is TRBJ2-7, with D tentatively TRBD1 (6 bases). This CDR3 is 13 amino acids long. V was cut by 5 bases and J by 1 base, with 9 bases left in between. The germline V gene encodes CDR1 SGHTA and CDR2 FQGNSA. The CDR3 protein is CASSGDTSYEQYF. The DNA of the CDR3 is TGTGCCAGCAGCGGGGACACTTCCTACGAGCAGTACTTC.

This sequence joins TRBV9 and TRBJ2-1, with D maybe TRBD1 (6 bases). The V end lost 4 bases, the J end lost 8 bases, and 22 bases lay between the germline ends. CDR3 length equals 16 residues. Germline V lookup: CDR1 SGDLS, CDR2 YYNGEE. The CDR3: CASSLPFGGLADEQFF. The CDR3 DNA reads TGTGCCAGCAGCCTTCCCTTTGGGGGCCTCGCCGATGAGCAGTTCTTC.

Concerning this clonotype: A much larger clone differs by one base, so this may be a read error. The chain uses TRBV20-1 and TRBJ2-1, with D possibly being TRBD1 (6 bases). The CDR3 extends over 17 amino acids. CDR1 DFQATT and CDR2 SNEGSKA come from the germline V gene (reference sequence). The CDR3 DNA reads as TGCTGTGCTAGGGACCGTTTTAGGGTAGGACAGTACAATGAGCAGTTCTTC. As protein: CCARDRFRVGQYNEQFF.

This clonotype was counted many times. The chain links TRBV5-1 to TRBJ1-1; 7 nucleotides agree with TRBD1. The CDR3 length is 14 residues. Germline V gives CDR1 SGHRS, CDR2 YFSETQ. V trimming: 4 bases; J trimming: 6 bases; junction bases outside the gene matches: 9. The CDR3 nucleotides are TGCGCCAGCAGCCCACCCCGACAGGGCTCTGAAGCTTTCTTT. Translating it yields CASSPPRQGSEAFF.

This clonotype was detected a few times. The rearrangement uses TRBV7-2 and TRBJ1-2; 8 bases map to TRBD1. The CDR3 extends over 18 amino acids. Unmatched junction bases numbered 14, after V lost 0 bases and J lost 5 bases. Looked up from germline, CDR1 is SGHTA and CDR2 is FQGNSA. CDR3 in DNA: TGTGCCAGCAGCTTAGCGGGGGACAGGCCGAATGCTTTTTATGGCTACACCTTC. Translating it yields CASSLAGDRPNAFYGYTF.

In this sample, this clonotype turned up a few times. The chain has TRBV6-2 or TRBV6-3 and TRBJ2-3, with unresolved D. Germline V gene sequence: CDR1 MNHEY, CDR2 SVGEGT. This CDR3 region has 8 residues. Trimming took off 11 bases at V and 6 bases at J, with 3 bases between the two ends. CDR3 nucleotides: TGTGCCGGGGATACGCAGTATTTT. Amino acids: CAGDTQYF.

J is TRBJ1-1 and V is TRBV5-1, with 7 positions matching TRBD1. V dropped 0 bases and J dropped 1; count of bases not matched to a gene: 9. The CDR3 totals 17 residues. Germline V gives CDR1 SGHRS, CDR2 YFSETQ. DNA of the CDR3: TGCGCCAGCAGCTTGGAATTACAGGGGCTGGGGAACACTGAAGCTTTCTTT. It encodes CASSLELQGLGNTEAFF.

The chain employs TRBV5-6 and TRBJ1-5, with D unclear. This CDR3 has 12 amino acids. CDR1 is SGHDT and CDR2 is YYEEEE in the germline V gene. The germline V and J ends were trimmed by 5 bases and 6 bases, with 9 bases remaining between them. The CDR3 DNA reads TGTGCCAGCAGTAAAGGAGTTCAGCCCCAGCATTTT. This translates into CASSKGVQPQHF.

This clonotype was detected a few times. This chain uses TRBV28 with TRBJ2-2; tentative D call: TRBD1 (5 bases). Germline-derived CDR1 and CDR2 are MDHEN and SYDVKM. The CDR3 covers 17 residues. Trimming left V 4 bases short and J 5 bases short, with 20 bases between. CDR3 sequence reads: CASSYSPGQRYTGELFF. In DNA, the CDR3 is TGTGCCAGCAGTTACTCGCCAGGGCAGAGATATACCGGGGAGCTGTTTTTT.

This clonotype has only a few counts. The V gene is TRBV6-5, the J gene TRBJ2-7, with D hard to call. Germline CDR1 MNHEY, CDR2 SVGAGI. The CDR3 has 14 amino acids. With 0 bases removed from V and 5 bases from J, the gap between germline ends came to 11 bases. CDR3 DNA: TGTGCCAGCAGTTACTCTTTAAGGAGCCACGAGCAGTACGTC. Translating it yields CASSYSLRSHEQYV.

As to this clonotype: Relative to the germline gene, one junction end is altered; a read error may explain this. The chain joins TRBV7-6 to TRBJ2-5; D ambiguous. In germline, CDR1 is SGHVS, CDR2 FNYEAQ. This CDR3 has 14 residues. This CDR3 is CAPPGPWGMETLYF. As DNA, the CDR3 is TGTGCCCCTCCAGGCCCTTGGGGTATGGAGACCCTGTACTTC.

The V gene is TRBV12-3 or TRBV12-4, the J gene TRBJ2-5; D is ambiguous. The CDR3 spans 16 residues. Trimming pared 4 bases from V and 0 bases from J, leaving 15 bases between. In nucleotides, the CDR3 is TGTGCCAGCAGTTCCACGACAATTACATACCAAGAGACCCAGTACTTC. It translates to CASSSTTITYQETQYF.

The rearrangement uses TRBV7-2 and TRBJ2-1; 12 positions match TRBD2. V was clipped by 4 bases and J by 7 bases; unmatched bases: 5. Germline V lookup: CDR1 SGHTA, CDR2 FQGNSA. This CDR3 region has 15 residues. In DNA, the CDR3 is TGTGCCAGCAGCTACCTAGCGGGGGGGCGAAATGAGCAGTTCTTC. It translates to CASSYLAGGRNEQFF.

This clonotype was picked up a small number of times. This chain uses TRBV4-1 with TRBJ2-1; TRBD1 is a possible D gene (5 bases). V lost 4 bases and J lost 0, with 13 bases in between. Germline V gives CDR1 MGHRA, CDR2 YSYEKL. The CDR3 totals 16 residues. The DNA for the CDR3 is TGCGCCAGCAGCCTCCTCTGGGGCTACTCCTACAATGAGCAGTTCTTC. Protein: CASSLLWGYSYNEQFF.

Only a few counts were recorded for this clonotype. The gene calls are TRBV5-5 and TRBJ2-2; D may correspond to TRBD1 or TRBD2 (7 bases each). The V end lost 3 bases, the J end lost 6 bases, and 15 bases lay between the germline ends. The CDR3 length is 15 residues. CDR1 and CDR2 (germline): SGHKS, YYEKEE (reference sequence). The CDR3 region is CASSSRQGGAGELFF. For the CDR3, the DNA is TGTGCCAGCAGCTCAAGACAGGGAGGGGCCGGGGAGCTGTTTTTT.

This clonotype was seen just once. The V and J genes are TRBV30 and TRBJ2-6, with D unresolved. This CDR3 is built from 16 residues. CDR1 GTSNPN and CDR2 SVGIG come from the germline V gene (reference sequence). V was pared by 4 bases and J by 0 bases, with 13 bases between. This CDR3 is CAWNVGLSSGANVLTF. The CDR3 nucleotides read TGTGCCTGGAACGTCGGATTAAGCTCTGGGGCCAACGTCCTGACTTTC.

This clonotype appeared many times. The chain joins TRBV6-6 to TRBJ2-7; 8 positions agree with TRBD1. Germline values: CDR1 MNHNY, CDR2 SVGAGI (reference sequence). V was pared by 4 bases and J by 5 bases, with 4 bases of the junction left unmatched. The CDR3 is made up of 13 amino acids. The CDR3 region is CASSSDRGNEQYF. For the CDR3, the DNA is TGTGCCAGCAGTTCTGACAGGGGTAACGAGCAGTACTTC.

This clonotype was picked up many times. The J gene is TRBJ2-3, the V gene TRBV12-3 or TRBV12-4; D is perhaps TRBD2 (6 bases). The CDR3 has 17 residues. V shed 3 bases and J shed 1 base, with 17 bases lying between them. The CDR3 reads CASSLWLRGEGTDTQYF. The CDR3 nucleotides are TGTGCCAGCAGTTTGTGGTTGCGGGGTGAGGGCACAGATACGCAGTATTTT.

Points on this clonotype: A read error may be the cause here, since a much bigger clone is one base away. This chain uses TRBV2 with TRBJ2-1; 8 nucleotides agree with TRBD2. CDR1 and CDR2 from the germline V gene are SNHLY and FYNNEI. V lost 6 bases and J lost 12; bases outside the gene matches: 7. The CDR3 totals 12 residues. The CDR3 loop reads CASRAGGGSQFF. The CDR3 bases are TGTGCCAGCAGGGCTGGCGGGGGGTCGCAGTTCTTC.

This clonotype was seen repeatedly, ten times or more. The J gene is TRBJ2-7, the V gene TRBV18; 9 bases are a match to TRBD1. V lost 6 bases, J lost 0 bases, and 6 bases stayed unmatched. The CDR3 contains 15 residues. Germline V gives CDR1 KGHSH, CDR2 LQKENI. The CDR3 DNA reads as TGTGCCAGCTCTCCTAACAGGGGGCCCTCCTACGAGCAGTACTTC. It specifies CASSPNRGPSYEQYF.

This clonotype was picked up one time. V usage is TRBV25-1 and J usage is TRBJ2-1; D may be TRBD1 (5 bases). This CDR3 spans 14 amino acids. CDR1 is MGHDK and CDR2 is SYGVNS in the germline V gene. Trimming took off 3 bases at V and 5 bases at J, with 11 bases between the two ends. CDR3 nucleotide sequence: TGTGCCAGCAGTGATCAGGGCTCGAACAATGAGCAGTTCTTC. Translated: CASSDQGSNNEQFF.

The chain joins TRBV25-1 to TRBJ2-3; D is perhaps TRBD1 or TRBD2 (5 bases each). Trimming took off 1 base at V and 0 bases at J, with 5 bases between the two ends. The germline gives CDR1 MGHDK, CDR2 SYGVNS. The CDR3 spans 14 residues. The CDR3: CASSEWDSTDTQYF. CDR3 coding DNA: TGTGCCAGCAGTGAATGGGACAGCACAGATACGCAGTATTTT. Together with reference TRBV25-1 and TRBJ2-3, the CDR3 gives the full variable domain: EADIYQTPRYLVIGTGKKITLECSQTMGHDKMYWYQQDPGMELHLIHYSYGVNSTEKGDLSSESTVSRIRTEHFPLTLESARPSHTSQYLCASSEWDSTDTQYFGPGTRLTVL.

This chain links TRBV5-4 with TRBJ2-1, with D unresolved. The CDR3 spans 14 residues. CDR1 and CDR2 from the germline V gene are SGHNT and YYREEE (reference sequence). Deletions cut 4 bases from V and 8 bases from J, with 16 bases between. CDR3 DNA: TGTGCCAGCAGCCAAAATCCGATAGGCGATGAGCAGTTCTTC. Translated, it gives CASSQNPIGDEQFF. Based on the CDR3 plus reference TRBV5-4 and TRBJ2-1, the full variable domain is ETGVTQSPTHLIKTRGQQVTLRCSSQSGHNTVSWYQQALGQGPQFIFQYYREEENGRGNFPPRFSGLQFPNYSSELNVNALELDDSALYLCASSQNPIGDEQFFGPGTRLTVL.

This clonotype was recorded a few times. The CDR3 is CASSLLAGGATDTQYF. The CDR3 bases are TGTGCCAGCAGCCTCTTAGCGGGGGGCGCCACAGATACGCAGTATTTT. The chain couples TRBV7-9 to TRBJ2-3; 10 bases fit TRBD2. The CDR3 consists of 16 residues. Germline V CDR1 and CDR2: SEHNR, FQNEAQ (reference sequence). Trimming at V came to 5 bases and at J to 2 bases, leaving 7 bases not matched to a gene.

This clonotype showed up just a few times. The CDR3 DNA is TGTGCCAGCAGCTTGAAGGCCGGAAGCGGCCAAGAGACCCAGTACTTC. This codes for CASSLKAGSGQETQYF. V usage is TRBV5-4 and J usage is TRBJ2-5; D may be TRBD2 (5 bases). Germline lookup yields CDR1 SGHNT and CDR2 YYREEE (reference sequence). The V and J ends lost 1 base and 1 base respectively, with 14 bases between them. CDR3 length: 16 residues.

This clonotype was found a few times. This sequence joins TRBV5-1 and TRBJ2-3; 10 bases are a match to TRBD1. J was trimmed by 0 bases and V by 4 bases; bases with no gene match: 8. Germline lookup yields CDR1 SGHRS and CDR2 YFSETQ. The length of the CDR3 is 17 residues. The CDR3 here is CASSNGTGVHSTDTQYF. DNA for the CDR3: TGCGCCAGCAGCAACGGGACAGGGGTACATAGCACAGATACGCAGTATTTT. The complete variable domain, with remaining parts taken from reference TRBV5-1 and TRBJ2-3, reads KAGVTQTPRYLIKTRGQQVTLSCSPISGHRSVSWYQQTPGQGLQFLFEYFSETQRNKGNFPGRFSGRQFSNSRSEMNVSTLELGDSALYLCASSNGTGVHSTDTQYFGPGTRLTVL.

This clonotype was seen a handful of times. As DNA, the CDR3 is TGCGCCAGCAGCTTGGGATATGGGAATGAGCAGTTCTTC. This translates into CASSLGYGNEQFF. The chain has TRBV5-1 and TRBJ2-1; D is ambiguous. This CDR3 comprises 13 residues. V lost 0 bases, J lost 7 bases, and 8 bases lay in between. Germline V lookup: CDR1 SGHRS, CDR2 YFSETQ.

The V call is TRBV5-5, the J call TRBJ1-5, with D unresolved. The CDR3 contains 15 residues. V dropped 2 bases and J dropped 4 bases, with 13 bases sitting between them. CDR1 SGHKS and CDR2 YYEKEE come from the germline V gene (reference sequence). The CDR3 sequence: CASSFDFRPNQPQHF. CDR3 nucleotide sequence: TGTGCCAGCAGCTTTGATTTCAGGCCGAATCAGCCCCAGCATTTT.